The clone carrying this TCR beta chain showed up just once. The antigen is not known. Time point in this sample: cycle 4 day 1 (C4D1), after less than seven weeks of nivolumab. Each patient relapsed following autologous stem cell transplantation, and prior brentuximab vedotin exposure differed. This record belongs to a study of PD-1 blockade in classical Hodgkin lymphoma. The protocol was immunoSEQ multiplex PCR, while the TCRdb copy is restricted to in-frame clones and leaves out a portion. The table records roughly 100,000 clones, more than 70% of them present only once. Notes on the study in general: Complete responders possessed baseline diversity comparable to newly diagnosed patients. Possibly reflecting disease activity or prior therapy, repertoire differences have causes that remain undefined. Relapsed/refractory patients reportedly had the lowest baseline TCR diversity, below newly diagnosed patients, who were below healthy donors.

The TCR comes from a human donor with classical Hodgkin lymphoma. The specimen was peripheral blood mononuclear cells (PBMCs), collected before the fourth cycle of nivolumab.

The CDR3 nucleotides read TGTGCCAGCAGCCCCTTCGGGGAGGGACTCTACGAGCAGTACTTC. Its translation is CASSPFGEGLYEQYF. This chain links TRBV7-2 with TRBJ2-7, with 7 bases fitting TRBD2. CDR1 is SGHTA, CDR2 FQGNSA, per germline. The CDR3 runs to 15 residues. J gave up 3 bases and V 5 bases, and 10 bases lay outside the gene matches.